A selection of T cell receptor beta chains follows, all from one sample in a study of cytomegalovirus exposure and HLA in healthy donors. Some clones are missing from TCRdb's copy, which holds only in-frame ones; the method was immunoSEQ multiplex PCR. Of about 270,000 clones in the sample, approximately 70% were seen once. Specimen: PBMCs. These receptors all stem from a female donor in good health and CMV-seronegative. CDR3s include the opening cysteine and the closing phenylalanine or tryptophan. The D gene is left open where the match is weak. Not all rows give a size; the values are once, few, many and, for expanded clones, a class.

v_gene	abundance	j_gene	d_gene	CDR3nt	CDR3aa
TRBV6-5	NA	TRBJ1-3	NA	TGTGCCAGCAGGGCTTTGGCTGGAAACACCATATATTTT	CASRALAGNTIYF
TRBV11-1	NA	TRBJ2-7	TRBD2	TGTGCCAGCAGCCATCCGGGACTAGCGGGAGTTGGCGAGCAGTACTTC	CASSHPGLAGVGEQYF
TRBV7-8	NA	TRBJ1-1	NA	TGTGCCAGCAGCTTAGGGGGGGTCGGGGGGAACACTGAAGCTTTCTTT	CASSLGGVGGNTEAFF
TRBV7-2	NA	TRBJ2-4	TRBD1	TGTGCCAGCAGCTTCCCGATGGACAGGGGGCTCACCAAAAACATTCAGTACTTC	CASSFPMDRGLTKNIQYF
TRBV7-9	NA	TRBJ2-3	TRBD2	TGTGCCAGCAGCGCCACTAGCGGTTCTAGCACAGATACGCAGTATTTT	CASSATSGSSTDTQYF
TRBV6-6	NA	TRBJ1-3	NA	TGTGCCAGCAGCTCTCCGGCGGGGGGAAACACCATATATTTT	CASSSPAGGNTIYF
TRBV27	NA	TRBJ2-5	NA	TGTGCCAGCAGCTCTATCCCTCCAGAGACCCAGTACTTC	CASSSIPPETQYF
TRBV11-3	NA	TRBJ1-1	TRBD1	TGTGCCAGCAGCGTAGCACAGGGGTATAGGGACACTGAAGCTTTCTTT	CASSVAQGYRDTEAFF
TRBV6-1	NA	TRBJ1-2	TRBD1	TGTGCCAGCAGTCAGGGGGAAAACTATGGCTACACCTTC	CASSQGENYGYTF
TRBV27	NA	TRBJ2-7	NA	TGTGCCAGCAGTTTATCTGGGGCAGGGCTTGTTGAGGAGCAGTACTTC	CASSLSGAGLVEEQYF
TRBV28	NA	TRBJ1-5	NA	TGTGCCAGCACCACCACAGGGAATCAGCCCCAGCATTTT	CASTTTGNQPQHF
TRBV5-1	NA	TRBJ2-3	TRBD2	TGCGCCAGCAGCCCTAAGACCGGACTAGCGGGAGATACGCAGTATTTT	CASSPKTGLAGDTQYF
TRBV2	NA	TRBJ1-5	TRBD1	TGTGCCAGCAGGGACAGGATCCTTAGCAATCAGCCCCAGCATTTT	CASRDRILSNQPQHF
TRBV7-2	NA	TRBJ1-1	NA	TGTGCCAGCAGCTTACAGGGAAACACTGAAGCTTTCTTT	CASSLQGNTEAFF
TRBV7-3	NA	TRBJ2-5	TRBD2	TGTGCCAGCAGCCCCGCGGGGGGACTAGCGGAGACCCAGTACTTC	CASSPAGGLAETQYF
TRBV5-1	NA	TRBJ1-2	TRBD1	TGCGCCAGCAAGGGGACAGGGAGGGATGGCTACACCTTC	CASKGTGRDGYTF
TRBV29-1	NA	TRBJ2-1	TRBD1	TGCAGCGTAACGAGGACAGGGACCAATGAGCAGTTCTTC	CSVTRTGTNEQFF
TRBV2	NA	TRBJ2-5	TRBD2	TGTGCCAGCAGTGAGCTGGGAGGGTCGGTCTTCCTGCAAGAGACCCAGTACTTC	CASSELGGSVFLQETQYF
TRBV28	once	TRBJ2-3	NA	TGTGCCAGCAGTCCCCCGATGAGAATAACAGATACGCAGTATTTT	CASSPPMRITDTQYF
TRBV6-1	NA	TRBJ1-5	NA	TGTGCCAGCAGTGAGTTTGAAGGTCCAGGGCAGCCCCAGCATTTT	CASSEFEGPGQPQHF
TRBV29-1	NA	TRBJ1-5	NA	TGCAGCGTGGGCAGCATCAATCAGCCCCAGCATTTT	CSVGSINQPQHF
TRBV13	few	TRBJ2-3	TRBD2	TGTGCCAGCAGCCCAGGGACTAATCGCGGCACAGATACGCAGTATTTT	CASSPGTNRGTDTQYF
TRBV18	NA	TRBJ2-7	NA	TGTGCCAGCTCACCGGACAGATCCATCTACGAGCAGTACTTC	CASSPDRSIYEQYF
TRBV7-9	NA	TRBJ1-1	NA	TGTTCCAGCAGCCGGGGGGAGCCTGAAGCTTTCTTT	CSSSRGEPEAFF
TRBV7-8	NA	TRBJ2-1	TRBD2	TGTGCCAGCAGCTCCCTTGACTCGGGAGGGAATGAGCAGTTCTTC	CASSSLDSGGNEQFF
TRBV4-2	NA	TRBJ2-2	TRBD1	TGTGCCAGCAGCCAGTCCCCCGGGACAGGGGATACGGGCGGGGAGCTGTTTTTT	CASSQSPGTGDTGGELFF
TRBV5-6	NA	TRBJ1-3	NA	TGTGCCAGCAGCCTCTACCGACAGCTACTCTCTGGAAACACCATATATTTT	CASSLYRQLLSGNTIYF
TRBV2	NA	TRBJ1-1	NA	TGTGCCAGCAGGAACGGGGGGCCGTACACTGAAGCTTTCTTT	CASRNGGPYTEAFF
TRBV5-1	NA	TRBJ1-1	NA	TGCGCCAGCAGCTTGGCGACTTCGGGCACTGAAGCTTTCTTT	CASSLATSGTEAFF
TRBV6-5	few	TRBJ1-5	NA	TGTGCCAGCAGACGACCGGGTCAGCCCCAGCATTTT	CASRRPGQPQHF
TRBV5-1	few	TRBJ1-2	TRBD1	TGCGCCAGCAGCCCCGGACAGGTGGTCCTATCGGATGGCTACACCTTC	CASSPGQVVLSDGYTF
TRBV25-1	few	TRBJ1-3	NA	TGTGCCAGCGGAGGGGCAGGGTCTTACTCTGGAAACACCATATATTTT	CASGGAGSYSGNTIYF
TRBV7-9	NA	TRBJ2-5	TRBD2	TGTGCCAGCAGCTTGGGAGGGCTGCAAGAGACCCAGTACTTC	CASSLGGLQETQYF
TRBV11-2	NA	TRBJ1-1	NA	TGTGCCAGCAGCATATGGACAGCGGTTACTGAAGCTTTCTTT	CASSIWTAVTEAFF
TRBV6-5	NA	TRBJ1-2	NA	TGTGCCAGCAGTTCCCGGTTCTATGGCTACACCTTC	CASSSRFYGYTF
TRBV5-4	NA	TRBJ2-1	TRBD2	TGTGCCAGCAACCCAAGACTAGCGGGAGGGAACTACAATGAGCAGTTCTTC	CASNPRLAGGNYNEQFF
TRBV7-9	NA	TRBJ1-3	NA	TGTGCCAGCAGCTCCCTATGGCAGGGGAAGTCTGGAAACACCATATATTTT	CASSSLWQGKSGNTIYF
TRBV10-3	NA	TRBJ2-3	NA	TGTGCCATCAGTGAGTCCCCAGGGGCCACAGATACGCAGTATTTT	CAISESPGATDTQYF
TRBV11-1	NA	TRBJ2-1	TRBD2	TGTGCCAGCAGCTTAGCTAGCGGGAGCGTCTATGAGCAGTTCTTC	CASSLASGSVYEQFF
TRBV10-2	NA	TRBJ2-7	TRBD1	TGCGCCAGCGGGACAGGGATATACGAGCAGTACTTC	CASGTGIYEQYF
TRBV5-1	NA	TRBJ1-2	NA	TGCGCCAGCAGCTTGGCCGGGGGGCGCGGTGACTATGGCTACACCTTC	CASSLAGGRGDYGYTF
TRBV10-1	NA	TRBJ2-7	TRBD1	TGCGCCAGCAGTGAATCCTATTCCGGGACAGGGGCCTCCTACGAGCAGTACTTC	CASSESYSGTGASYEQYF
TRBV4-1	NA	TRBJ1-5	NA	TGCGCCAGCAGCCAAGTAACATCGGAGGAGGGACGGTGGCCCCAGCATTTT	CASSQVTSEEGRWPQHF
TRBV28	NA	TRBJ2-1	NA	TGTGCCAGCAGTTTATCTATCCGGGGTGAGCAGTTCTTC	CASSLSIRGEQFF
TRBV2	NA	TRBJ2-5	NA	TGTGCCAGCAGGACCCGGGACTACCAAGAGACCCAGTACTTC	CASRTRDYQETQYF
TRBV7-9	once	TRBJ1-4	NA	TGTTCCAGCAGCCTAGGGGCTGGGGCCTCAAATGAAAAACTGTTTTTT	CSSSLGAGASNEKLFF
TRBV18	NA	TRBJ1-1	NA	TGTGCCAGCTCACCACCCCTAAACCGACAGATCATGAACACTGAAGCTTTCTTT	CASSPPLNRQIMNTEAFF
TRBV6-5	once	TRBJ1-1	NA	TGTGCCAGCAGTTACGGTACAGGGTCGAACACTGAAGCTTTCTTT	CASSYGTGSNTEAFF
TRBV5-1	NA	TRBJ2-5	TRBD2	TGCGCCAGCAGCTGGGGACTAGCGGGAGGATACCCAGAGACCCAGTACTTC	CASSWGLAGGYPETQYF
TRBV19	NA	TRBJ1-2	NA	TGTGCCAGTAGTCCGCGGGTCGGCTATGGCTACACCTTC	CASSPRVGYGYTF
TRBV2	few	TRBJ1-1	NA	TGTGCCAGCCTGAAGGAGAGGGACACTGAAGCTTTCTTT	CASLKERDTEAFF
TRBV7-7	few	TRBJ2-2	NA	TGTGCTAGCAGCTCCCCTTCCGGACAGCACACCGGGGAGCTGTTTTTT	CASSSPSGQHTGELFF
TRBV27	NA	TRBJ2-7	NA	TGTGCCAGCAGGCCTCTCGACTCCACCTACGAGCAGTACTTC	CASRPLDSTYEQYF
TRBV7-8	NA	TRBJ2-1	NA	TGTGCCAGCAGCTTAGCGCACTCCGACTCCTACAATGAGCAGTTCTTC	CASSLAHSDSYNEQFF
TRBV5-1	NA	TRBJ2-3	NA	TGCGCCAGCAGCCACAGGCTTGTCACAGATACGCAGTATTTT	CASSHRLVTDTQYF
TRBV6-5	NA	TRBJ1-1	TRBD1	TGTGCCACCTTAACAGGGGAGCGCGAACGTACTGAAGCTTTCTTT	CATLTGERERTEAFF
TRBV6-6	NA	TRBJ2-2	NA	TGTGCCAGCAGTTACAGTGCGGCGGGCACCGGGGAGCTGTTTTTT	CASSYSAAGTGELFF
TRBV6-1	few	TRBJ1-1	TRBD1	TGTGCCAGCAGTGAGGGACAGGGAAAAACTGAAGCTTTCTTT	CASSEGQGKTEAFF
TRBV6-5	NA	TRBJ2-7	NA	TGTGCCAGCAGACCCCCCCCGGGACTCCCTGGCGAGCAGTACTTC	CASRPPPGLPGEQYF